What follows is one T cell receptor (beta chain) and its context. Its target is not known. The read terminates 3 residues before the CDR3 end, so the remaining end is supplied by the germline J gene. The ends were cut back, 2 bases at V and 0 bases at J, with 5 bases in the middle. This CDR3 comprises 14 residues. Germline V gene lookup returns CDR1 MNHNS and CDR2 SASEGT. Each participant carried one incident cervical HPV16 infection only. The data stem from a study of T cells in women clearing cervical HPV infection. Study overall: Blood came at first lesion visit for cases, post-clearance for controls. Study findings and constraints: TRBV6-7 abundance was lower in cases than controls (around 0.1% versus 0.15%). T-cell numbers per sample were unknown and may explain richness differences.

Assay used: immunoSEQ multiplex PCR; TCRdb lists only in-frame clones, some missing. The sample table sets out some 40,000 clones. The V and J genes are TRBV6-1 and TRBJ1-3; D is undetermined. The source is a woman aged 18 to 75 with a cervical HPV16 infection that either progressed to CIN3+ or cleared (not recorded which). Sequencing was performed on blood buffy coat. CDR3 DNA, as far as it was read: TGTGCCAGCAGTGAAAATCACTCTGGAAACACC. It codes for CASSENHSGNT. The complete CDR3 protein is CASSENHSGNTIYF.